A single sample is the source of the 15 T cell receptor beta chains below, sequenced in a study of blood T cell repertoires in COVID-19. Sequenced by immunoSEQ multiplex PCR; TCRdb stores in-frame clones only, minus some. The sample has almost 500,000 clones; 75% to 90% are singletons. Sequencing was performed on PBMCs or T cells enriched from blood (not recorded which). Receptors originate from a woman aged 60-75 years who had recovered from COVID-19.

The chain combines TRBV6-1 with TRBJ2-2, with TRBD2 identical over 10 bases. After removal of 4 bases from V and 8 bases from J, the junction contained 10 bases not matched to a gene. CDR3 size: 16 residues. CDR1 and CDR2 (germline): MNHNS, SASEGT. The CDR3 region has the DNA TGTGCCAGCAGTGGCCCGCTAGCGGGGGTTGGGGGGGAGCTGTTTTTT. This gives the protein CASSGPLAGVGGELFF.

The chain has TRBV11-2 and TRBJ2-2, with 8 positions matching TRBD1. This CDR3 has 19 residues. V was clipped by 4 bases and J by 0 bases; unmatched bases: 13. Germline V gene sequence: CDR1 SGHAT, CDR2 FQNNGV. CDR3 residues: CASSSHPPRTGPNTGELFF. CDR3 nucleotide sequence: TGTGCCAGCAGCTCTCACCCACCACGGACAGGGCCGAACACCGGGGAGCTGTTTTTT.

The V gene is TRBV29-1, the J gene TRBJ1-2; 7 positions agree with TRBD1. With 0 bases clipped from V and 3 bases from J, the junction kept 10 bases outside the gene matches. CDR1 is SQVTM and CDR2 is ANQGSEA in the germline V gene. This CDR3 region has 16 residues. The CDR3 here is CSVEDPRDREDYGYTF. Here the CDR3 DNA reads TGCAGCGTTGAAGATCCTCGCGACAGGGAAGACTATGGCTACACCTTC.

In this sample, this clone turned up a few times. J is TRBJ1-2 and V is TRBV4-2, with 11 bases matching TRBD1. The CDR3 is 16 amino acids. The V gene end was trimmed by 0 bases and the J gene end by 8 bases; junction bases not matched to a gene: 8. Looked up from germline, CDR1 is LGHNA and CDR2 is YNFKEQ. The CDR3, as DNA: TGTGCCAGCAGCCAAGATCCCGGACAGGGGGCGCGAGGCTACACCTTC. As protein: CASSQDPGQGARGYTF.

The chain uses TRBV27 and TRBJ2-3; a possible D gene is TRBD2 (5 bases). Trimming took 9 bases from V and 4 from J, leaving 8 bases between them. The germline V gene has CDR1 MNHEY and CDR2 SMNVEV (reference sequence). The CDR3 has 11 residues. The CDR3: CASTRADTQYF. CDR3 sequence (DNA): TGTGCCAGTACGAGGGCAGATACGCAGTATTTT.

J is TRBJ2-7 and V is TRBV3-1 (or the pseudogene TRBV3-2), with TRBD1 matching 9 bases. The length of the CDR3 is 14 residues. With V trimmed by 4 bases and J by 4 bases, 5 bases remained unmatched. Germline V lookup: CDR1 LGHDT, CDR2 YNNKEL (reference sequence). CDR3 bases: TGTGCCAGCAGCCGGGACAGGGTAGGGTACGAGCAGTACGTC. Amino acid sequence: CASSRDRVGYEQYV.

J is TRBJ1-2 and V is TRBV5-1; 9 nucleotides agree with TRBD1. The trim removed 0 bases at V and 6 bases at J, leaving 9 bases unmatched. CDR3 length equals 16 residues. The germline CDR1 and CDR2 sequences are SGHRS and YFSETQ. CDR3 coding DNA: TGCGCCAGCAGCTTGGCGACAGGGGGTGGACTCGATGGCTACACCTTC. It yields the protein CASSLATGGGLDGYTF.

In DNA form, the CDR3 reads TGTGCCAGCAGCCCGGGACAGGGGGCGCTGGGCACTGAAGCTTTCTTT. Protein: CASSPGQGALGTEAFF. V usage is TRBV7-9 and J usage is TRBJ1-1; 12 bases match TRBD1. Germline lookup yields CDR1 SEHNR and CDR2 FQNEAQ (reference sequence). V dropped 5 bases and J dropped 4; count of bases not matched to a gene: 8. The CDR3 sequence is 16 residues long.

V usage is TRBV4-2 and J usage is TRBJ1-3; D is uncertain. The germline V gene has CDR1 LGHNA and CDR2 YNFKEQ. The length of the CDR3 is 14 residues. V gave up 4 bases and J gave up 7 bases, with 14 bases separating them. For the CDR3, the DNA is TGTGCCAGCAGCCCCACGGGATATGGGAACACCATATATTTT. Encoded protein: CASSPTGYGNTIYF.

This chain uses TRBV4-2 with TRBJ2-3; TRBD2 aligns across 7 bases. Trimming at V came to 0 bases and at J to 6 bases, leaving 15 bases not matched to a gene. Germline CDR1 is LGHNA and CDR2 is YNFKEQ. The CDR3 is 18 amino acids. The CDR3 nucleotides read TGTGCCAGCAGCCAAGATCGGGCTAGCGGTGGACGTATGGATACGCAGTATTTT. Amino acids: CASSQDRASGGRMDTQYF.

This chain joins TRBV10-2 and TRBJ2-4; 7 bases align to TRBD1. Germline V gene lookup returns CDR1 WSHSY and CDR2 SAAADI. This CDR3 contains 15 residues. The V segment lost 7 bases and the J segment 4 bases; nucleotides outside the gene matches: 10. CDR3 region: CASTLTATGKNIQYF. CDR3 nucleotide sequence: TGCGCCAGCACCCTGACCGCGACAGGGAAAAACATTCAGTACTTC.

The chain combines TRBV5-1 with TRBJ2-3; maybe TRBD2 (5 bases). This CDR3 has 14 residues. Trimming took 2 bases from V and 6 from J, leaving 13 bases between them. Germline V gene data show CDR1 as SGHRS and CDR2 as YFSETQ. Here the CDR3 DNA reads TGCGCCAGCAGCTTAACGACACGGAGGGATACGCAGTATTTT. Its protein product is CASSLTTRRDTQYF.

This sequence joins TRBV3-1 (or the pseudogene TRBV3-2) and TRBJ1-1; TRBD1 matches 7 bases. V shed 4 bases and J 3 bases; nucleotides not matched to a gene: 5. CDR1 LGHDT and CDR2 YNNKEL come from the germline V gene (reference sequence). The CDR3 runs 14 residues. CDR3 amino acids: CASSRGGVDTEAFF. The CDR3, as DNA: TGTGCCAGCAGCCGAGGGGGCGTGGACACTGAAGCTTTCTTT.

This CDR3 reads CASSRQLSSGNTIYF. For the CDR3, the DNA is TGTGCCAGCAGTCGACAGTTAAGCTCTGGAAACACCATATATTTT. V and J are TRBV2 and TRBJ1-3; D perhaps matches TRBD1 (5 bases). This CDR3 contains 15 residues. Looked up from germline, CDR1 is SNHLY and CDR2 is FYNNEI. The V and J ends lost 5 bases and 0 bases respectively, with 11 bases between them.

The chain has TRBV2 and TRBJ2-4; TRBD2 matches 7 bases. V shed 6 bases and J 0 bases; nucleotides not matched to a gene: 5. Germline V gene lookup returns CDR1 SNHLY and CDR2 FYNNEI. CDR3 length: 15 residues. The CDR3 DNA reads TGTGCCAGCAGCCGGGGGGTTGTAGCCAAAAACATTCAGTACTTC. Its translation is CASSRGVVAKNIQYF.